The entry below gives a single T cell receptor beta chain sequence along with its context. Its target is unknown. The sample comes from a study of T cell responses to AZD1222 COVID-19 vaccine. Study conclusions and caveats: Repertoires were obtained only post-peak T cell response. Reportedly, nearly half of unique spike TCRs recognized epitopes outside B.1.351/B.1.1.7 mutations. Recipients of AZD1222 seropositive at baseline numbered only 6 or 7. The sample set comprised mostly white British donors with more females, and clonal diversity was possibly underestimated.

TCRdb's copy holds only in-frame clones and misses some; the assay was immunoSEQ multiplex PCR. The profile shows 130,000 or so clones, roughly 93% of them singletons. Per the germline V gene, CDR1 is SGHAT and CDR2 is FQNNGV. The CDR3 has 11 residues. V lost 4 bases, J lost 5 bases, and 3 bases lay in between. The specimen was peripheral blood, collected on day 0 of MenACWY control vaccination. The clonotype originates from an adult in good health. The chain carries TRBV11-2 and TRBJ1-3; unclear D gene. The CDR3: CASSSRNTIYF. CDR3 in DNA: TGTGCCAGCAGCTCCAGAAACACCATATATTTT.